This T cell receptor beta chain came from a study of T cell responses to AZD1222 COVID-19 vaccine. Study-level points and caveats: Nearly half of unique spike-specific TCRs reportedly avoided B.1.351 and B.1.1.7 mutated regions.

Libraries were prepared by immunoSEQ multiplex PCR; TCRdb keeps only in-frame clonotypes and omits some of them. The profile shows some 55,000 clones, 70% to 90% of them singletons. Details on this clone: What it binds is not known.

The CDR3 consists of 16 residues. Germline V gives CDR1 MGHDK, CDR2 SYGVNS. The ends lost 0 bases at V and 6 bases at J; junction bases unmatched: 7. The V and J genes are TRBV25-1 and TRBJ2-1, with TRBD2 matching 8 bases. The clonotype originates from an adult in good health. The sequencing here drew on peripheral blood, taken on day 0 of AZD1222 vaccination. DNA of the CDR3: TGTGCCAGCAGTGAATATCCGGGAGGGCAGGGCAATGAGCAGTTCTTC. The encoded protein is CASSEYPGGQGNEQFF. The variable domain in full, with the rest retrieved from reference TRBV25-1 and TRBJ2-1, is EADIYQTPRYLVIGTGKKITLECSQTMGHDKMYWYQQDPGMELHLIHYSYGVNSTEKGDLSSESTVSRIRTEHFPLTLESARPSHTSQYLCASSEYPGGQGNEQFFGPGTRLTVL.